Listed below are T cell receptor beta chains from one sample, sequenced in a study of cytomegalovirus exposure and HLA in healthy donors. Sequencing used immunoSEQ multiplex PCR; TCRdb keeps in-frame clones, though not all of them. Of roughly 65,000 clones detected, about 94% appear once; the ten largest clones hold approximately 4.5%. The source material was PBMCs. The receptor source for this set is a man between 18 and 35 years old in good health and CMV-seropositive. Each CDR3 is given with its conserved first and last residue. D genes are given only for firm matches. Clone size, where shown, is once, few, many, or a class for clones that have expanded.

abundance,d_gene,v_gene,j_gene,CDR3nt,CDR3aa
.,.,TRBV19,TRBJ1-2,TGTGCCAGTAGTTACCCAGGGGACTATGGCTACACCTTC,CASSYPGDYGYTF
.,.,TRBV7-9,TRBJ2-7,TGTGCCAGCAGCTACGGGACACGCAAACCCTACGAGCAGTACTTC,CASSYGTRKPYEQYF
.,TRBD2,TRBV5-4,TRBJ2-7,TGTGCCAGCAGCACGAAACTAGCGGGAGAATATGAGCAGTACTTC,CASSTKLAGEYEQYF
.,.,TRBV19,TRBJ1-1,TGTGCCAGTAGTACGCTTCCAGGGAGGGGGGGCATGAACACTGAAGCTTTCTTT,CASSTLPGRGGMNTEAFF
.,.,TRBV29-1,TRBJ2-1,TGCAGCGTCCCTCGAGGGGGTAGTGTTTACAATGAGCAGTTCTTC,CSVPRGGSVYNEQFF
.,.,TRBV10-3,TRBJ2-3,TGTGCCATCAGTGAACCGGGGACAGATACGCAGTATTTT,CAISEPGTDTQYF
.,TRBD1,TRBV29-1,TRBJ1-5,TGCAGCGTGGGGGGACAGAACAATCAGCCCCAGCATTTT,CSVGGQNNQPQHF
once,TRBD1,TRBV5-6,TRBJ2-7,TGTGCCAGCAGCTTGGTAGGGGGCGCCTACGAGCAGTACTTC,CASSLVGGAYEQYF
.,.,TRBV18,TRBJ2-5,TGTGCCACCAGCCGGGCAGGGCAAGAGACCCAGTACTTC,CATSRAGQETQYF
.,TRBD1,TRBV5-6,TRBJ2-5,TGTGCCAGCAGCCCGGGCGACAGGGGCCAAGAGACCCAGTACTTC,CASSPGDRGQETQYF
.,.,TRBV7-9,TRBJ1-2,TGTGCCAGCAGCCCGATTATGTTGGTTCTAGAACTAAACTATGGCTACACCTTC,CASSPIMLVLELNYGYTF
.,.,TRBV30,TRBJ2-2,TGTGCCTTCACCCTAGACCTGGGCGGGGAGCTGTTTTTT,CAFTLDLGGELFF
.,.,TRBV27,TRBJ1-1,TGTGCCAGCAGCGCAGGGACTTTGAACACTGAAGCTTTCTTT,CASSAGTLNTEAFF
.,.,TRBV18,TRBJ2-1,TGTGCCAGCTCACCACCGACAGATCAGTACAATGAGCAGTTCTTC,CASSPPTDQYNEQFF
.,TRBD1,TRBV7-2,TRBJ1-4,TGTGCCAGCAGCCCCTACGTTGGGGCAGGGGGTGAAAAACTGTTTTTT,CASSPYVGAGGEKLFF
.,TRBD1,TRBV7-9,TRBJ2-7,TGTGCCAGCAGCTATGCATGGACAGGAATATCGTCGGGCTACGAGCAGTACTTC,CASSYAWTGISSGYEQYF
once,TRBD2,TRBV4-1,TRBJ2-3,TGCGCCAGCAGCAAAGATGCGCTAGCGGGGCGCACAGATACGCAGTATTTT,CASSKDALAGRTDTQYF
.,TRBD2,TRBV10-3,TRBJ2-1,TGTGCCATCAGTGGGTTAGCGGGGAACAATGAGCAGTTCTTC,CAISGLAGNNEQFF
.,TRBD1,TRBV6-1,TRBJ1-2,TGTGCCAGCCCCCCGGGGGCGACAGGGGATGGCTACACCTTC,CASPPGATGDGYTF